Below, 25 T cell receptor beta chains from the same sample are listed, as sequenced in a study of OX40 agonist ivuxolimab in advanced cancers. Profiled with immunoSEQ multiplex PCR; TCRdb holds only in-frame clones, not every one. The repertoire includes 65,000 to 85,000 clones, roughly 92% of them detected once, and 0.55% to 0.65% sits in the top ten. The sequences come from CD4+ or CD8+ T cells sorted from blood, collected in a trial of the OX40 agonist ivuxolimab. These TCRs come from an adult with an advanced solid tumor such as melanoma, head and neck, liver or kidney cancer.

CDR3 residues: CASSVAGTSASYEQYF. Written as DNA, the CDR3 is TGTGCCAGCAGCGTCGCCGGGACTAGCGCCTCCTACGAGCAGTACTTC. The J gene is TRBJ2-7, the V gene TRBV5-5; 10 bases agree with TRBD2. This CDR3 is built from 16 residues. Germline CDR1 is SGHKS and CDR2 is YYEKEE (reference sequence). Germline trimming cut 4 bases from V and 0 bases from J; bases unmatched to any gene: 7.

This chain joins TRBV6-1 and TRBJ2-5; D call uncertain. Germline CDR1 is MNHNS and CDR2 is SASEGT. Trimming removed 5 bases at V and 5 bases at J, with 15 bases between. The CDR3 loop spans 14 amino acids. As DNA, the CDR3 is TGTGCCAGCAGTAGGACGGAACAAAGGGAGACCCAGTACTTC. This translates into CASSRTEQRETQYF.

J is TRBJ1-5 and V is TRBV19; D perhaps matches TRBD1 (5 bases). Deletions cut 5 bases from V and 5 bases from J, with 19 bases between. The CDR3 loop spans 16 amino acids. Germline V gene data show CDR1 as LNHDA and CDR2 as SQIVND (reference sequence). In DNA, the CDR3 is TGTGCCAGTAGTCACAGCCCAGTAAGGGGCGATCAGCCCCAGCATTTT. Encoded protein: CASSHSPVRGDQPQHF.

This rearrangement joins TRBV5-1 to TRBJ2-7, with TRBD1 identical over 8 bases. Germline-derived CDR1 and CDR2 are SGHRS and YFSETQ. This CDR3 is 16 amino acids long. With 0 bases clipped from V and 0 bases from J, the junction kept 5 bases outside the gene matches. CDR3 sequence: CASSLAGTGTSYEQYF. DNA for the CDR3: TGCGCCAGCAGCTTGGCGGGGACAGGAACCTCCTACGAGCAGTACTTC.

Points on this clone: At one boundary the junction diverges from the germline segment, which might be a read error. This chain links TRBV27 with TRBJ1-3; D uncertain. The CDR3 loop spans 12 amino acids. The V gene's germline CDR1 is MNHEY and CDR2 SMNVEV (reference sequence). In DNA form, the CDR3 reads TGTGCCAGCAAAACGTCTGAAAACACCATATATTTT. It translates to CASKTSENTIYF.

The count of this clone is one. The CDR3 is CASSPRTGRLGNEKLFF. The CDR3 nucleotides are TGTGCCAGCTCACCTCGGACAGGGAGGCTTGGTAATGAAAAACTGTTTTTT. The V call is TRBV18, the J call TRBJ1-4, with 8 bases aligning to TRBD1. The ends lost 3 bases at V and 4 bases at J; junction bases unmatched: 10. The CDR3 sequence is 17 residues long. Germline lookup yields CDR1 KGHSH and CDR2 LQKENI.

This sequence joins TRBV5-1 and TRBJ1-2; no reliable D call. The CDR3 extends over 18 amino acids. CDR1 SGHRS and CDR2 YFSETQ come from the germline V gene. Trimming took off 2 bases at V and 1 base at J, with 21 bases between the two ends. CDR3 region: CASSLSPRPPFDNYGYTF. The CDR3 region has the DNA TGCGCCAGCAGCTTAAGTCCCCGGCCACCTTTTGATAACTATGGCTACACCTTC.

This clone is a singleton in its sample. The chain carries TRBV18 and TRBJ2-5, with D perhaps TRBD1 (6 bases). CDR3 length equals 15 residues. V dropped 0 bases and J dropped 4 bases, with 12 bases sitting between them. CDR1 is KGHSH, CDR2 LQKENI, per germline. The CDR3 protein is CASSPPGHQRETQYF. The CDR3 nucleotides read TGTGCCAGCTCACCACCGGGACACCAACGAGAGACCCAGTACTTC.

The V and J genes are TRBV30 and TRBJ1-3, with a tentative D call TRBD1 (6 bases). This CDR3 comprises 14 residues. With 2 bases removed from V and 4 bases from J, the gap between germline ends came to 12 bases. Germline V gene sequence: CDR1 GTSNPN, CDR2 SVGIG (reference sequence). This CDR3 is CAWSTWTDGNTIYF. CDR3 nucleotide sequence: TGTGCCTGGAGTACCTGGACAGACGGAAACACCATATATTTT.

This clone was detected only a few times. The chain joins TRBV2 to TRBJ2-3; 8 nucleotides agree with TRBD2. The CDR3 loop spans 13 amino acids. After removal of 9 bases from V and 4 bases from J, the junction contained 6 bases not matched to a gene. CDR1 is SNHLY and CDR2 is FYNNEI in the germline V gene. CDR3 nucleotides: TGTGCCAGGGGAAGCGGGAGCGCAGATACGCAGTATTTT. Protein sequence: CARGSGSADTQYF. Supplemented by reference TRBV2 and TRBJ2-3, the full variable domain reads EPEVTQTPSHQVTQMGQEVILRCVPISNHLYFYWYRQILGQKVEFLVSFYNNEISEKSEIFDDQFSVERPDGSNFTLKIRSTKLEDSAMYFCARGSGSADTQYFGPGTRLTVL.

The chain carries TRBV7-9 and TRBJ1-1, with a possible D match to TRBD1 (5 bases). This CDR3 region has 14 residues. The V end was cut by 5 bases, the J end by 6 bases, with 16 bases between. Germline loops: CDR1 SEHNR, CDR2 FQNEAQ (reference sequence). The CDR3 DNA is TGTGCCAGCAGCCCCCCGGGAGGGGTGGCTGAAGCTTTCTTT. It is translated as CASSPPGGVAEAFF.

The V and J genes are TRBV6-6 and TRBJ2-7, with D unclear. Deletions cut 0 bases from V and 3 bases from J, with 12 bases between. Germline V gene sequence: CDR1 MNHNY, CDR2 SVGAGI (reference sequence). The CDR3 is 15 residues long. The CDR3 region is CASSYSHDPSYEQYF. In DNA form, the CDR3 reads TGTGCCAGCAGTTACTCCCACGATCCCAGCTACGAGCAGTACTTC.

The CDR3 coding sequence is TGCGCCAGCAGCTTGGAAGGAGATTCTGGAAACACCATATATTTT. Amino acids: CASSLEGDSGNTIYF. V usage is TRBV5-1 and J usage is TRBJ1-3; D not certain. There are 15 residues in the CDR3. Germline V gene data show CDR1 as SGHRS and CDR2 as YFSETQ. V was shortened by 0 bases and J by 1 base, with 8 bases between the two germline ends. Full variable domain (remainder filled in from reference TRBV5-1 and TRBJ1-3): KAGVTQTPRYLIKTRGQQVTLSCSPISGHRSVSWYQQTPGQGLQFLFEYFSETQRNKGNFPGRFSGRQFSNSRSEMNVSTLELGDSALYLCASSLEGDSGNTIYFGEGSWLTVV.

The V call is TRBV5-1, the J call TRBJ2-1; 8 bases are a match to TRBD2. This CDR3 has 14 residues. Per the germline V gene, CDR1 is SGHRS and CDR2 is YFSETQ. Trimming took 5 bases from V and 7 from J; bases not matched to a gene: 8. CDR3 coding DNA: TGCGCCAGCAGTCTAGGACTAGCAGGGAATGAGCAGTTCTTC. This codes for CASSLGLAGNEQFF. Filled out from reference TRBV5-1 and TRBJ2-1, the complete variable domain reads KAGVTQTPRYLIKTRGQQVTLSCSPISGHRSVSWYQQTPGQGLQFLFEYFSETQRNKGNFPGRFSGRQFSNSRSEMNVSTLELGDSALYLCASSLGLAGNEQFFGPGTRLTVL.

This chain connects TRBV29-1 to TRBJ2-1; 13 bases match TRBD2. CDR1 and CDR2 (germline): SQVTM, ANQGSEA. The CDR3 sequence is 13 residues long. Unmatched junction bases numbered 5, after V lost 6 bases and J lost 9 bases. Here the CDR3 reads CSVGTSGAGEQFF. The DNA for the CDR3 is TGCAGCGTGGGGACTAGCGGGGCGGGTGAGCAGTTCTTC.

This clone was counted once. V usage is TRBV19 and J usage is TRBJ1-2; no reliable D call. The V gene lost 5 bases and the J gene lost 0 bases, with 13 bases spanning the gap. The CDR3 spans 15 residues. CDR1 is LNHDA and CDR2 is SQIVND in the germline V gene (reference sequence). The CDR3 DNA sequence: TGTGCCAGTAGTGCGGTGGGCAAAGCTAACTATGGCTACACCTTC. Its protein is CASSAVGKANYGYTF. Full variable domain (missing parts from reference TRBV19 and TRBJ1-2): DGGITQSPKYLFRKEGQNVTLSCEQNLNHDAMYWYRQDPGQGLRLIYYSQIVNDFQKGDIAEGYSVSREKKESFPLTVTSAQKNPTAFYLCASSAVGKANYGYTFGSGTRLTVV.

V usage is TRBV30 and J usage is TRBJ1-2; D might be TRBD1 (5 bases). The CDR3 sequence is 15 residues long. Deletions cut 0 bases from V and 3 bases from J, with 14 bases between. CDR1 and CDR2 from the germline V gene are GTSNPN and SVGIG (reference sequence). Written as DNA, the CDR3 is TGTGCCTGGAGTGTACTGGCAGGGAATCACTATGGCTACACCTTC. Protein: CAWSVLAGNHYGYTF.

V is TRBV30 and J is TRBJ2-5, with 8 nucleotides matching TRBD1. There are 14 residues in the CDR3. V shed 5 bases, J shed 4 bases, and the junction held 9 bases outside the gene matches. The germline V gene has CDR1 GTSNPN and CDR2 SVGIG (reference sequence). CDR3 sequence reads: CAWGGTGLPETQYF. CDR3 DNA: TGTGCCTGGGGTGGGACAGGACTTCCAGAGACCCAGTACTTC.

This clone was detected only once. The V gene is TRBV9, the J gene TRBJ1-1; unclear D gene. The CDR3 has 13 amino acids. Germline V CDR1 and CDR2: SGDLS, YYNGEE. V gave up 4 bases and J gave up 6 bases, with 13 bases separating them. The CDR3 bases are TGTGCCAGCAGCTACCGCAGAGGTTCTGAAGCTTTCTTT. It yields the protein CASSYRRGSEAFF. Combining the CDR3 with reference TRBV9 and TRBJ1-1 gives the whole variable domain DSGVTQTPKHLITATGQRVTLRCSPRSGDLSVYWYQQSLDQGLQFLIQYYNGEERAKGNILERFSAQQFPDLHSELNLSSLELGDSALYFCASSYRRGSEAFFGQGTRLTVV.

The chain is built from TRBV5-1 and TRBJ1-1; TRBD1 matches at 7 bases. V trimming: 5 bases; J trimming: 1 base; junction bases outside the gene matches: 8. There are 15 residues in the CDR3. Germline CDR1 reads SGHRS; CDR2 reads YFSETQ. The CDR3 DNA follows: TGCGCCAGCAGGCCCCGACAGGGCACGAACACTGAAGCTTTCTTT. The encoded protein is CASRPRQGTNTEAFF.

The CDR3 DNA reads TGCGCCAGCAGCTTGGTGCCAGGAGGGAGTTCACCCCTCCACTTT. This encodes CASSLVPGGSSPLHF. The chain employs TRBV5-1 and TRBJ1-6, with unresolved D. This CDR3 spans 15 amino acids. Germline V gene data show CDR1 as SGHRS and CDR2 as YFSETQ. Deletions cut 0 bases from V and 9 bases from J, with 13 bases between.

The CDR3: CASSNGGEDEQYF. CDR3 in DNA: TGTGCCAGCTCCAACGGGGGGGAGGACGAGCAGTACTTC. This rearrangement joins TRBV9 to TRBJ2-7; 8 nucleotides match TRBD2. Trimming took 7 bases from V and 5 from J; bases not matched to a gene: 8. CDR1 and CDR2 (germline): SGDLS, YYNGEE. The CDR3 is made up of 13 amino acids.

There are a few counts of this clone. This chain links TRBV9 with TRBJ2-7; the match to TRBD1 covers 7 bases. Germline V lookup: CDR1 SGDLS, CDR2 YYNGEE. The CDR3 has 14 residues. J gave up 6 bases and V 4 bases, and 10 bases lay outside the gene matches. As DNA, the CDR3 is TGTGCCAGCAGCCCCCGTGACAGGGTGGGCGAGCAGTACTTC. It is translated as CASSPRDRVGEQYF. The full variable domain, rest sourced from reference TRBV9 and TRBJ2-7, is DSGVTQTPKHLITATGQRVTLRCSPRSGDLSVYWYQQSLDQGLQFLIQYYNGEERAKGNILERFSAQQFPDLHSELNLSSLELGDSALYFCASSPRDRVGEQYFGPGTRLTVT.

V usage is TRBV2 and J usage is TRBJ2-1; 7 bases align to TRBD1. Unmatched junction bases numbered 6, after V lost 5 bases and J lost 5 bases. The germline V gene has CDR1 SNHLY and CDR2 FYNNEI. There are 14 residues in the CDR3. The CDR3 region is CASSRRDSHNEQFF. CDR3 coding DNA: TGTGCCAGCAGTCGCCGGGACAGTCACAATGAGCAGTTCTTC.

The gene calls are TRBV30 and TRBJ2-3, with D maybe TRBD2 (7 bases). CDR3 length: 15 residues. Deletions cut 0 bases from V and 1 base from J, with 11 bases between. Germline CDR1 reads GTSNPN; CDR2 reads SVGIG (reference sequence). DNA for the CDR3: TGTGCCTGGAGTGTGGGGGGGCGCGGCACAGATACGCAGTATTTT. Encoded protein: CAWSVGGRGTDTQYF.